There are a few counts of the clone carrying this TCR beta chain. Its antigen is unidentified. This specimen belongs to a study of cytomegalovirus exposure and HLA in healthy donors. Healthy bone marrow donors formed the donor group. Study-wide results and limits: A few V segments could not be told apart, such as TRBV6-2 and TRBV6-3, and were left out. Three CMV-associated chains proved CMV antigen-specific in vitro.

CDR1 is SGHVS and CDR2 is FQNEAQ in the germline V gene. Between the trimmed V and J ends, which lost 4 bases and 4 bases, there was a span of 13 bases. The CDR3 sequence is 14 residues long. The PCR ran on 60 Vbeta and 13 Jbeta primers. Generated by immunoSEQ multiplex PCR, the TCRdb table keeps only in-frame clones and is missing some. Among about 130,000 clones listed, 75% to 85% were seen once. The sample taken for sequencing was PBMCs. The rearrangement uses TRBV7-8 and TRBJ1-2; tentative D call: TRBD1 (6 bases). The sequence was collected from a man in his thirties or forties in good health and CMV-seropositive. The CDR3 loop is CASSSGGAPYGYTF. The CDR3 nucleotides read TGTGCCAGCAGCTCGGGGGGGGCTCCCTATGGCTACACCTTC.